This T cell receptor (beta chain) came from a study of blood T cell repertoires in COVID-19. Study summary: Both acute and convalescent COVID-19 samples were obtained from the United States, Italy and Spain. In each case, the material was cDNA or gDNA derived from T cells, B-cell-depleted T cells, or PBMCs.

In the original analysis: Reference gene primer amplification gave estimated nucleated cell counts. Produced via immunoSEQ multiplex PCR; TCRdb's table is partial and in-frame only. That table gives V, J and clone size, and the DNA gave D and trimming. The sample yields around 20,000 clones, more than 75% seen once. The V end was cut by 7 bases, the J end by 5 bases, with 21 bases between. From germline, CDR1 is LNHDA and CDR2 SQIVND (reference sequence). There are 16 residues in the CDR3. The receptor's source is a human donor in a cohort sampled during active COVID-19. The genes are TRBV19 and TRBJ2-1; D may be TRBD2 (5 bases). The sequenced sample was peripheral blood. The CDR3 DNA is TGTGCCAGTACCTTCAGGTCTGGAGGATTTGACAATGAGCAGTTCTTC. Translated, it gives CASTFRSGGFDNEQFF.